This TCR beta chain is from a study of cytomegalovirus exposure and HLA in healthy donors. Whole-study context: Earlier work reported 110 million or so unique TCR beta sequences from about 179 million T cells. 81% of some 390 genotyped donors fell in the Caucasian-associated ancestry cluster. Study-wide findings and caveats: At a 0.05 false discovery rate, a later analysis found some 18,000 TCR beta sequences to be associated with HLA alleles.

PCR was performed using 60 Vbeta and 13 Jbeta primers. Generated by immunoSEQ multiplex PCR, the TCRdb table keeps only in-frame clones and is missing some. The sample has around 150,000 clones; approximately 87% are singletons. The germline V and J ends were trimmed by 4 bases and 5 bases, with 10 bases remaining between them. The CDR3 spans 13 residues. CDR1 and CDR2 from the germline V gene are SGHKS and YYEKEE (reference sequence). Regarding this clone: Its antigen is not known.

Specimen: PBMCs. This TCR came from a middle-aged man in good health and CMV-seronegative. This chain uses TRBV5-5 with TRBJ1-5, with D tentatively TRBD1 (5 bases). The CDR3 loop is CASSLWGDQPQHF. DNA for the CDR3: TGTGCCAGCAGCCTCTGGGGGGATCAGCCCCAGCATTTT. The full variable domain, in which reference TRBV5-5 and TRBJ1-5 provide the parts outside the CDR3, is DAGVTQSPTHLIKTRGQQVTLRCSPISGHKSVSWYQQVLGQGPQFIFQYYEKEERGRGNFPDRFSARQFPNYSSELNVNALLLGDSALYLCASSLWGDQPQHFGDGTRLSIL.